Listed below are T cell receptor beta chains from one sample, sequenced in a study of CD8 T cells in ankylosing spondylitis. TCRdb re-called the 5' RACE reads through MiXCR, storing one row per CDR3 protein. Of 180,000 or so distinct CDR3 sequences detected, 11% appear once; the ten largest clones hold almost 30%. Sequencing was done on a sample of blood, either unsorted or a sorted T cell fraction (not recorded which). The receptors come from a male donor with ankylosing spondylitis or in good health (not recorded which). The CDR3 runs from the conserved cysteine through the conserved F or W. D genes are given only for firm matches. Clone size, where shown, is once, few, many, or a class for clones that have expanded.

D | J | size | V | DNA | CDR3
- | TRBJ2-5 | - | TRBV20-1 | TGCAGTGCTAGGGGCGTCAGTGAGACCCAGTACTTC | CSARGVSETQYF
TRBD1 | TRBJ1-1 | many | TRBV6-1 | TGTGCCAGCAGTCGCGGACAGGGTATAAACACTGAAGCTTTCTTT | CASSRGQGINTEAFF
- | TRBJ2-6 | few | TRBV7-9 | TGTGCCAGCAGCCCGCCGAACGGGCCCGGGGCCAACGTCCTGACTTTC | CASSPPNGPGANVLTF
- | TRBJ1-1 | many | TRBV28 | TGTGCCAGCAGTGGGGATGTGGAAGCTTTCTTT | CASSGDVEAFF
- | TRBJ1-2 | many | TRBV3-1 | TGTGCCAGCAGCCAAAGGGGATTGGAGGGCTACACCTTC | CASSQRGLEGYTF
- | TRBJ1-4 | many | TRBV6-5 | TGTGCCAGCAGTTACTCCGTCCCGAGAGATGAAAAACTGTTTTTT | CASSYSVPRDEKLFF
TRBD2 | TRBJ2-1 | many | TRBV6-2/TRBV6-3 | TGTGCCAGCAACTCCATAGCGGGGGAATACAATGAGCAGTTCTTC | CASNSIAGEYNEQFF
TRBD1 | TRBJ1-1 | many | TRBV20-1 | TGCAGTGCTCCTGGACAGGGGGGGAGGTACACTGAAGCTTTCTTT | CSAPGQGGRYTEAFF
- | TRBJ1-6 | many | TRBV20-1 | TGCAGTGCTAGCCGAGGGAGGGATTCACCCCTCCACTTT | CSASRGRDSPLHF
- | TRBJ2-5 | - | TRBV18 | TGTGCCAGCTCTCTCACTAACTGGGGGGAGACCCAGTACTTC | CASSLTNWGETQYF
- | TRBJ2-2 | few | TRBV7-2 | TGTGCCAGCAGCTTAAAGGGGGGACAGTTCTTTACCGGGGAGCTGTTTTTT | CASSLKGGQFFTGELFF
- | TRBJ1-1 | - | TRBV7-9 | TGTGCCAGCAGCTTAACGGGGACCGTCGGTGAAGCTTTCTTT | CASSLTGTVGEAFF
TRBD1 | TRBJ1-4 | many | TRBV7-2 | TGTGCCAGCAGCTGGGGGACAGGGGGCAGGGAAGTAGGTCCGAGGGAAGAAAAACTGTTTTTT | CASSWGTGGREVGPREEKLFF
- | TRBJ2-5 | many | TRBV3-1 | TGTGCCAGCAGCCAAGTAGGAGAGACCCAGTACTTC | CASSQVGETQYF
- | TRBJ1-4 | many | TRBV20-1 | TGCAGTGCTAGTCCCTACACAGAGCGTAATGAAAAACTGTTTTTT | CSASPYTERNEKLFF
TRBD1 | TRBJ1-2 | - | TRBV12-3/TRBV12-4 | TGTGCCAGCAGTTACCCGGGACAGGGGGCTCATGGCTACACCTTC | CASSYPGQGAHGYTF
- | TRBJ2-1 | many | TRBV6-5 | TGTGCCAGCAGTTACGGGTTATTGGGTGAGCAGTTCTTC | CASSYGLLGEQFF
- | TRBJ1-3 | once | TRBV25-1 | TGTGCCAGCAGTGCGGACGGAGAAGGCTCTGGAAACACCATATATTTT | CASSADGEGSGNTIYF
- | TRBJ2-2 | many | TRBV5-1 | TGCGCCAGCAGCTTGGTTCCCTCCACGAACACCGGGGAGCTGTTTTTT | CASSLVPSTNTGELFF
- | TRBJ2-3 | - | TRBV20-1 | TGCAGTGCTAGGCGGGGAAGCACAGATACGCAGTATTTT | CSARRGSTDTQYF
TRBD2 | TRBJ2-1 | many | TRBV15 | TGTGCCACCAGCCCGGCAGCGGGGGGACAGCAGTTCTTC | CATSPAAGGQQFF
- | TRBJ2-2 | few | TRBV9 | TGTGCCAGCAGCGACCCTTCGGGGGGCACGAACACCGGGGAGCTGTTTTTT | CASSDPSGGTNTGELFF